These 26 T cell receptor beta chains share one sample of origin, sequenced in a study of CD4 T cells in relation to SARS-CoV-2 and coronaviruses. Measured with immunoSEQ multiplex PCR; TCRdb has only the in-frame clones, and not every one. The sample gives 9,500 to 12,000 clones, about 81% of which show up once; 15% to 20% is in the top ten. These TCRs' antigens remain unknown. Before the COVID-19 pandemic, during about 2011-2019, CD4+ T cells were taken from unexposed donors. The cells were cultured for 10 days before CD4+ T cells were isolated. Source material: CD4+ T cells from PBMCs, cultured in vitro. These receptors were taken from a human donor in good health.

V gene TRBV18 combines with J gene TRBJ2-3; D might be TRBD1 (6 bases). Trimming removed 2 bases from V and 6 bases from J, with 9 bases in between. The CDR3 runs to 13 residues. The germline CDR1 and CDR2 sequences are KGHSH and LQKENI. The chain's CDR3 is CASSPSGVDTQYF. The CDR3 nucleotides read TGTGCCAGCTCACCATCAGGGGTGGATACGCAGTATTTT.

V is TRBV29-1 and J is TRBJ2-1; perhaps TRBD1 as D (6 bases). Trimming shortened V by 6 bases and J by 7 bases, and 22 bases separated the two germline ends. The CDR3 runs 15 residues. From germline, CDR1 is SQVTM and CDR2 ANQGSEA. The CDR3 spells CSVEPGDTLRNEQFF. The CDR3 DNA reads TGCAGCGTCGAACCAGGGGACACCCTACGGAATGAGCAGTTCTTC.

This chain joins TRBV3-1 (or the pseudogene TRBV3-2) and TRBJ2-3; D call uncertain. CDR1 is LGHDT and CDR2 is YNNKEL in the germline V gene (reference sequence). Trimming removed 6 bases at V and 6 bases at J, with 16 bases between. The CDR3 spans 14 residues. In DNA form, the CDR3 reads TGTGCCAGCAGTCAGCAGAGCCAGAGGGATACGCAGTATTTT. It is translated as CASSQQSQRDTQYF.

A few counts support this clone. The chain couples TRBV6-1 to TRBJ1-2, with D tentatively TRBD1 (5 bases). Germline V lookup: CDR1 MNHNS, CDR2 SASEGT. The CDR3 totals 15 residues. V was trimmed by 3 bases and J by 3 bases, leaving 14 bases between them. The CDR3 loop reads CASSDPRGEDYGYTF. The CDR3 region has the DNA TGTGCCAGCAGTGACCCCCGGGGGGAAGACTATGGCTACACCTTC.

The CDR3 DNA reads as TGTGCCAGCTCACCGGGGACGCCCATGGAGACCCAGTACTTC. As protein: CASSPGTPMETQYF. The chain has TRBV18 and TRBJ2-5, with D perhaps TRBD1 or TRBD2 (5 bases each). This CDR3 contains 14 residues. V lost 3 bases and J lost 5, with 13 bases in between. Germline V gene data show CDR1 as KGHSH and CDR2 as LQKENI.

This sequence joins TRBV30 and TRBJ2-7; 13 bases align to TRBD2. The CDR3 covers 15 residues. J was trimmed by 2 bases and V by 4 bases; bases with no gene match: 5. Germline V gene lookup returns CDR1 GTSNPN and CDR2 SVGIG (reference sequence). CDR3 sequence: CAWNPGLAGTYEQYF. The CDR3 coding sequence is TGTGCCTGGAATCCGGGACTAGCGGGGACCTACGAGCAGTACTTC.

In this sample, this clone turned up a few times. The V and J genes are TRBV9 and TRBJ1-1, with D hard to call. V lost 3 bases and J lost 1, with 13 bases in between. This CDR3 has 15 amino acids. Looked up from germline, CDR1 is SGDLS and CDR2 is YYNGEE. CDR3 sequence (DNA): TGTGCCAGCAGCGGCTCAGGAGGCGCGAACACTGAAGCTTTCTTT. This gives the protein CASSGSGGANTEAFF.

The chain couples TRBV7-9 to TRBJ1-5; TRBD1 aligns across 7 bases. V shed 1 base, J shed 7 bases, and the junction held 4 bases outside the gene matches. CDR3 length: 14 amino acids. Germline assignment: CDR1 SEHNR and CDR2 FQNEAQ (reference sequence). CDR3 sequence (DNA): TGTGCCAGCAGCTTAGGCAGGGGGGACCAGCCCCAGCATTTT. This encodes CASSLGRGDQPQHF.

This chain links TRBV2 with TRBJ1-1; a weak D match, TRBD1 (6 bases). CDR1 and CDR2 from the germline V gene are SNHLY and FYNNEI. Trimming took 6 bases from V and 1 from J, leaving 12 bases between them. This CDR3 is 14 amino acids long. CDR3 residues: CASRGGSANTEAFF. CDR3 nucleotide sequence: TGTGCCAGCAGAGGGGGTTCAGCGAACACTGAAGCTTTCTTT.

This clone has just a few counts. The V and J genes are TRBV5-4 and TRBJ2-2; D might be TRBD1 (5 bases). V lost 0 bases and J 7 bases, leaving 10 bases between the germline ends. The CDR3 has 14 amino acids. Germline V gives CDR1 SGHNT, CDR2 YYREEE (reference sequence). The DNA of the CDR3 is TGTGCCAGCAGCTTGGTTCAGGGCGGCGGGGAGCTGTTTTTT. It is translated as CASSLVQGGGELFF.

This rearrangement joins TRBV4-3 to TRBJ1-4, with 7 bases identical to TRBD1. With V trimmed by 0 bases and J by 0 bases, 13 bases remained unmatched. CDR1 and CDR2 from the germline V gene are LGHNA and YSLEER. The CDR3 extends over 20 amino acids. As DNA, the CDR3 is TGCGCCAGCAGCCAAGATTATCCGACAGGGCCTGACGCAACTAATGAAAAACTGTTTTTT. Translation: CASSQDYPTGPDATNEKLFF.

The V call is TRBV6-2 or TRBV6-3, the J call TRBJ2-7, with 9 bases identical to TRBD1. The CDR3 contains 16 residues. Germline V CDR1 and CDR2: MNHEY, SVGEGT. Unmatched junction bases numbered 9, after V lost 0 bases and J lost 6 bases. CDR3 in DNA: TGTGCCAGCAGTTACTCCAGGCCGACAGGGGGACGCGAGCAGTACTTC. Translated, it gives CASSYSRPTGGREQYF.

This clone showed up just a few times. The V gene is TRBV9, the J gene TRBJ1-1; D is undetermined. Germline CDR1 is SGDLS and CDR2 is YYNGEE. With 0 bases removed from V and 6 bases from J, the gap between germline ends came to 15 bases. This CDR3 spans 15 amino acids. The CDR3 coding sequence is TGTGCCAGCAGCGTAGACGCAAGGGTCCCGCCTGAAGCTTTCTTT. This translates into CASSVDARVPPEAFF.

V is TRBV7-2 and J is TRBJ2-5; 8 nucleotides agree with TRBD2. Unmatched junction bases numbered 11, after V lost 2 bases and J lost 9 bases. CDR3 length: 15 residues. Looked up from germline, CDR1 is SGHTA and CDR2 is FQGNSA. The CDR3 protein is CASSLFLAGAGAQYF. For the CDR3, the DNA is TGTGCCAGCAGCTTATTCCTAGCGGGCGCAGGGGCCCAGTACTTC.

The V and J genes are TRBV6-2 or TRBV6-3 and TRBJ2-7, with D possibly being TRBD2 (6 bases). CDR1 and CDR2 (germline): MNHEY, SVGEGT. The V end lost 2 bases, the J end lost 2 bases, and 13 bases lay between the germline ends. CDR3 size: 15 residues. CDR3 sequence: CASSYGEVGTYEQYF. The DNA of the CDR3 is TGTGCCAGCAGTTACGGGGAGGTCGGAACCTACGAGCAGTACTTC.

This clone was seen more than once but under ten times. The chain employs TRBV6-6 and TRBJ1-6, with D uncertain. Per the germline V gene, CDR1 is MNHNY and CDR2 is SVGAGI (reference sequence). Trimming took off 6 bases at V and 8 bases at J, with 11 bases between the two ends. The CDR3 is made up of 13 amino acids. The CDR3 is CASSPTRDSPLHF. CDR3 DNA: TGTGCCAGCAGCCCAACACGGGATTCACCCCTCCACTTT.

V and J are TRBV6-5 and TRBJ1-5; unclear D gene. Germline CDR1 and CDR2: MNHEY and SVGAGI. Trimming pared 0 bases from V and 3 bases from J, leaving 9 bases between. The CDR3 totals 15 residues. The CDR3 here is CASSYSILSNQPQHF. CDR3 nucleotides: TGTGCCAGCAGTTACTCGATCTTATCCAATCAGCCCCAGCATTTT.

The chain is built from TRBV19 and TRBJ2-6; D is ambiguous. Looked up from germline, CDR1 is LNHDA and CDR2 is SQIVND (reference sequence). The V gene lost 9 bases and the J gene lost 7 bases, with 16 bases spanning the gap. This CDR3 region has 14 residues. CDR3 nucleotides: TGTGCCAGCATCCCTACCCCGGGTGCCAACGTCCTGACTTTC. This codes for CASIPTPGANVLTF.

The chain is built from TRBV7-3 and TRBJ1-1, with D tentatively TRBD1 (5 bases). Trimming cost V 2 bases and J 3 bases, with 13 bases left between them. Germline-derived CDR1 and CDR2 are SGHTA and FQGTGA. The CDR3 loop spans 15 amino acids. Here the CDR3 reads CASSLAPGPYTEAFF. The CDR3 DNA follows: TGTGCCAGCAGCTTAGCACCGGGGCCGTACACTGAAGCTTTCTTT.

V gene TRBV30 combines with J gene TRBJ1-2; D is uncertain. V shed 2 bases and J shed 7 bases, with 14 bases lying between them. Per the germline V gene, CDR1 is GTSNPN and CDR2 is SVGIG (reference sequence). This CDR3 comprises 13 residues. The CDR3 sequence: CAWSISRLGGYTF. CDR3 bases: TGTGCCTGGAGTATTTCCCGCTTAGGTGGCTACACCTTC. The full variable domain, its missing parts supplied by reference TRBV30 and TRBJ1-2, is SQTIHQWPATLVQPVGSPLSLECTVEGTSNPNLYWYRQAAGRGLQLLFYSVGIGQISSEVPQNLSASRPQDRQFILSSKKLLLSDSGFYLCAWSISRLGGYTFGSGTRLTVV.

The rearrangement uses TRBV19 and TRBJ1-2, with 7 bases lining up with TRBD1. V was clipped by 2 bases and J by 5 bases; unmatched bases: 14. The CDR3 is 17 residues long. CDR1 is LNHDA and CDR2 is SQIVND in the germline V gene (reference sequence). The CDR3 DNA reads as TGTGCCAGTAGTATACGACAGGGAGTAGGGGGGGCGTATGGCTACACCTTC. Translating it yields CASSIRQGVGGAYGYTF. Supplemented by reference TRBV19 and TRBJ1-2, the full variable domain reads DGGITQSPKYLFRKEGQNVTLSCEQNLNHDAMYWYRQDPGQGLRLIYYSQIVNDFQKGDIAEGYSVSREKKESFPLTVTSAQKNPTAFYLCASSIRQGVGGAYGYTFGSGTRLTVV.

The chain couples TRBV3-1 (or the pseudogene TRBV3-2) to TRBJ1-6; no clear D gene. The germline V gene encodes CDR1 LGHDT and CDR2 YNNKEL (reference sequence). The V end was cut by 4 bases, the J end by 1 base, with 11 bases between. The CDR3 has 16 amino acids. CDR3 sequence: CASSLNGRSYNSPLHF. The CDR3 coding sequence is TGTGCCAGCAGCCTTAACGGACGGTCCTATAATTCACCCCTCCACTTT.

The J gene is TRBJ1-1, the V gene TRBV5-6; D is unresolved. Deletions cut 1 base from V and 4 bases from J, with 8 bases between. From germline, CDR1 is SGHDT and CDR2 YYEEEE. The CDR3 runs 13 residues. CDR3 coding DNA: TGTGCCAGCAGCTTGTTTAGTGTCACTGAAGCTTTCTTT. Translating gives CASSLFSVTEAFF.

V is TRBV4-3 and J is TRBJ2-7; D not certain. V shed 0 bases and J shed 4 bases, with 22 bases lying between them. The length of the CDR3 is 18 residues. The germline CDR1 and CDR2 sequences are LGHNA and YSLEER. The DNA for the CDR3 is TGCGCCAGCAGCCAAGATCCCCTAGGGCTGGGCCTTGGATACGAGCAGTACTTC. Protein: CASSQDPLGLGLGYEQYF.

A few counts support this clone. This sequence joins TRBV29-1 and TRBJ2-1; 9 bases are shared with TRBD2. V was pared by 3 bases and J by 3 bases, with 3 bases of the junction left unmatched. Germline V gives CDR1 SQVTM, CDR2 ANQGSEA. The CDR3 covers 14 residues. The CDR3 sequence: CSVDASGIYNEQFF. CDR3 coding DNA: TGCAGCGTTGACGCTAGCGGGATCTACAATGAGCAGTTCTTC.

The CDR3 region is CASSLSGLSTEAFF. The CDR3 coding sequence is TGTGCCAGCAGCTTAAGCGGGCTTAGCACTGAAGCTTTCTTT. The chain links TRBV7-2 to TRBJ1-1, with D unclear. V was cut by 2 bases and J by 4 bases, with 11 bases left in between. CDR3 size: 14 residues. Germline V gene data show CDR1 as SGHTA and CDR2 as FQGNSA.